One sample yielded the 9 T cell receptor beta chains listed below, sequenced in a study of blood T cell repertoires in COVID-19. This table comes from immunoSEQ multiplex PCR, and its TCRdb copy is limited to in-frame clones, with some not included. This repertoire shows some 170,000 clones, around 84% found once; its top ten account for roughly a fifth. The material sequenced was peripheral blood. Receptor source: a woman of 80 years or more with acute or convalescent COVID-19.

J is TRBJ1-6 and V is TRBV5-1; no definite D call. Germline lookup yields CDR1 SGHRS and CDR2 YFSETQ. Between the trimmed V and J ends, which lost 4 bases and 5 bases, there was a span of 4 bases. There are 12 residues in the CDR3. The CDR3 bases are TGCGCCAGCAGCACTAATAATTCACCCCTCCACTTT. Encoded protein: CASSTNNSPLHF.

This chain joins TRBV6-5 and TRBJ2-1; D possibly corresponds to TRBD2 (6 bases). V was cut by 2 bases and J by 6 bases, with 17 bases left in between. Germline V gene lookup returns CDR1 MNHEY and CDR2 SVGAGI. The CDR3 has 16 amino acids. CDR3 residues: CASSYEGRGGANEQFF. The CDR3 DNA follows: TGTGCCAGCAGTTACGAGGGACGAGGAGGGGCCAATGAGCAGTTCTTC.

CDR3 DNA sequence: TGTGCCAGCAGAATGACAGAGAACACTGAAGCTTTCTTT. Protein sequence: CASRMTENTEAFF. The chain links TRBV25-1 to TRBJ1-1; the D gene is possibly TRBD1 (5 bases). Germline V gene sequence: CDR1 MGHDK, CDR2 SYGVNS. The germline V and J ends were trimmed by 6 bases and 1 base, with 9 bases remaining between them. The CDR3 is 13 residues long.

The chain has TRBV7-2 and TRBJ2-1; 12 nucleotides line up with TRBD2. Germline CDR1 is SGHTA and CDR2 is FQGNSA. This CDR3 region has 15 residues. J was trimmed by 15 bases and V by 5 bases; bases with no gene match: 14. The CDR3 loop is CASSKVRTSGAAGFF. CDR3 coding DNA: TGTGCCAGCAGCAAGGTGAGGACTAGCGGGGCCGCGGGGTTCTTC.

J is TRBJ2-1 and V is TRBV19; TRBD2 aligns across 12 bases. CDR1 is LNHDA and CDR2 is SQIVND in the germline V gene (reference sequence). The ends lost 3 bases at V and 15 bases at J; junction bases unmatched: 6. This CDR3 comprises 13 residues. The DNA of the CDR3 is TGTGCCAGTAGTATTCGACTAGCGGGAGCTATGTTCTTC. It codes for CASSIRLAGAMFF.

This chain links TRBV12-3 or TRBV12-4 with TRBJ2-5, with 8 bases fitting TRBD2. The CDR3 length is 13 residues. V dropped 6 bases and J dropped 10; count of bases not matched to a gene: 10. The DNA of the CDR3 is TGTGCCAGCAGCCAGCGGGGGTTGGGCAACCAGTACTTC. It specifies CASSQRGLGNQYF.

V is TRBV7-2 and J is TRBJ2-7; a weak D match, TRBD2 (5 bases). The V gene lost 0 bases and the J gene lost 3 bases, with 18 bases spanning the gap. CDR1 and CDR2 (germline): SGHTA, FQGNSA. CDR3 length: 17 residues. This chain's CDR3 is CASSLALSVASLYEQYF. The CDR3 region has the DNA TGTGCCAGCAGCTTAGCGCTTTCGGTGGCTAGCCTCTACGAGCAGTACTTC.

This chain joins TRBV11-1 and TRBJ1-2, with D tentatively TRBD1 (6 bases). V lost 5 bases and J lost 0, with 13 bases in between. This CDR3 has 15 residues. Germline assignment: CDR1 SGHAT and CDR2 FQDESV (reference sequence). The CDR3 region has the DNA TGTGCCAGCAGCCCTGGACAGACGCCTAACTATGGCTACACCTTC. Translating it yields CASSPGQTPNYGYTF.

This clone turned up a few times. This CDR3 reads CASSLGGLYEQYF. The CDR3 DNA reads as TGTGCCAGCAGCTTAGGGGGACTCTACGAGCAGTACTTC. The chain joins TRBV7-2 to TRBJ2-7, with D perhaps TRBD2 (6 bases). The germline CDR1 and CDR2 sequences are SGHTA and FQGNSA. This CDR3 region has 13 residues. Trimming took off 1 base at V and 3 bases at J, with 7 bases between the two ends.